This TCR beta chain stems from a study of T cell responses to AZD1222 COVID-19 vaccine. Background on the study: Some second doses came at about 4 weeks and others at about 12 weeks; these were pooled.

Trimming pared 3 bases from V and 4 bases from J, leaving 9 bases between. The germline V gene has CDR1 SEHNR and CDR2 FQNEAQ (reference sequence). CDR3 length equals 13 residues. Study-wide results and limits: Sampling that yielded the repertoires occurred only after the peak T cell response. The donor group comprised mostly white British people and more females; the analysis possibly underestimated clonal diversity.

As for this clone: As yet, its antigen is unknown.

Only in-frame clones appear in the TCRdb table, and some are missing; sequencing was by immunoSEQ multiplex PCR. The repertoire holds some 100,000 clones, with 85% to 90% as singletons. This sequence was found in an adult in good health. The sample consisted of peripheral blood, taken on day 0 of AZD1222 vaccination. V is TRBV7-9 and J is TRBJ1-2; D call uncertain. The CDR3 sequence: CASSLVSSYGYTF. The CDR3 DNA reads TGTGCCAGCAGCTTGGTGTCTTCCTATGGCTACACCTTC.